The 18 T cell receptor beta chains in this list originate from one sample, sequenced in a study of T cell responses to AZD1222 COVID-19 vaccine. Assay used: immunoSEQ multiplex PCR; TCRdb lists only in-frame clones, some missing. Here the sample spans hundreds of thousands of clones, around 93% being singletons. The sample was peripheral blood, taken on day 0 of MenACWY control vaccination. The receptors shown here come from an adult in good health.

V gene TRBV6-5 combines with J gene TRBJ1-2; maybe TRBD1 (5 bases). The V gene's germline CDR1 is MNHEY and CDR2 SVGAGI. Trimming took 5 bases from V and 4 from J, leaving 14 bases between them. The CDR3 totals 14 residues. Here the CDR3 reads CASSTGTEVYGYTF. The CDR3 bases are TGTGCCAGCAGTACGGGGACGGAGGTCTATGGCTACACCTTC.

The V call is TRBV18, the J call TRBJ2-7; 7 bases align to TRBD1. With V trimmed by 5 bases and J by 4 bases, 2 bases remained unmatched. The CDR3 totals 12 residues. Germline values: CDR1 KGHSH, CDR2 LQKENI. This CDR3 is CASSKQGYEQYF. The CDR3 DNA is TGTGCCAGCTCAAAACAGGGGTACGAGCAGTACTTC. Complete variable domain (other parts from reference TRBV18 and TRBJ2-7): NAGVMQNPRHLVRRRGQEARLRCSPMKGHSHVYWYRQLPEEGLKFMVYLQKENIIDESGMPKERFSAEFPKEGPSILRIQQVVRGDSAAYFCASSKQGYEQYFGPGTRLTVT.

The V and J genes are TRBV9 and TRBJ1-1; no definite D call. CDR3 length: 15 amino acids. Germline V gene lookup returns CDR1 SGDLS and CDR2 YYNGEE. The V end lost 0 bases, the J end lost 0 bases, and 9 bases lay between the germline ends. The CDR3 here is CASSVGSSMNTEAFF. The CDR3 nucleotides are TGTGCCAGCAGCGTAGGATCATCGATGAACACTGAAGCTTTCTTT.

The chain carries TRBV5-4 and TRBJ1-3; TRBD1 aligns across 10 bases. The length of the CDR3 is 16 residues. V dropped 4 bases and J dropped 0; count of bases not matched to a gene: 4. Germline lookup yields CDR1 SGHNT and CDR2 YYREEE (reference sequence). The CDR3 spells CASSPGQGPSGNTIYF. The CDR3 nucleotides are TGTGCCAGCAGCCCGGGACAGGGGCCCTCTGGAAACACCATATATTTT.

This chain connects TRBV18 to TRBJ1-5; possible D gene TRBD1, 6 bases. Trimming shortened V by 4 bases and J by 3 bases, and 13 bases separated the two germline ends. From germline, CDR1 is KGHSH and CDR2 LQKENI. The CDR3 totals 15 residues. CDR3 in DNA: TGTGCCAGCTCACAACAGGGTCCGGCCAATCAGCCCCAGCATTTT. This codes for CASSQQGPANQPQHF.

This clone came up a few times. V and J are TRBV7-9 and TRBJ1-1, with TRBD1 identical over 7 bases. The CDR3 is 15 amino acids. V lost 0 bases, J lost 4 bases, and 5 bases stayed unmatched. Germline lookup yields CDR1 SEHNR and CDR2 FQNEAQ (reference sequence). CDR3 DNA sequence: TGTGCCAGCAGCTTAGCCACAGGGGTAGGCACTGAAGCTTTCTTT. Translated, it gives CASSLATGVGTEAFF.

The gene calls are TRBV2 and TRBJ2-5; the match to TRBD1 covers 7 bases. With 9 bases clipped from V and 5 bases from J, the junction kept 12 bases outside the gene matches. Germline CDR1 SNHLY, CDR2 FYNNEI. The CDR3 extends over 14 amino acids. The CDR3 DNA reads TGTGCCAGTCAGGGACAGCTTTCGGTCGAGACCCAGTACTTC. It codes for CASQGQLSVETQYF. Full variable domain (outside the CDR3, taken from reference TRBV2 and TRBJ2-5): EPEVTQTPSHQVTQMGQEVILRCVPISNHLYFYWYRQILGQKVEFLVSFYNNEISEKSEIFDDQFSVERPDGSNFTLKIRSTKLEDSAMYFCASQGQLSVETQYFGPGTRLLVL.

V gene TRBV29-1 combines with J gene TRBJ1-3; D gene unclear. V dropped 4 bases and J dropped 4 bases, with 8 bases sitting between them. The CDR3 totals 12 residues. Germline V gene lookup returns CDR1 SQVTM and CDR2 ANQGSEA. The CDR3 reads CSVATDGNTIYF. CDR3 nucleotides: TGCAGCGTTGCTACGGACGGAAACACCATATATTTT.

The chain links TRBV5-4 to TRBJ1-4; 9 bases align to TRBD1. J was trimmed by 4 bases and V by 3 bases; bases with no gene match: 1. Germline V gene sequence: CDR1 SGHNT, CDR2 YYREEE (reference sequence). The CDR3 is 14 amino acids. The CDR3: CASSWDRDNEKLFF. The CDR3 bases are TGTGCCAGCAGCTGGGACAGGGATAATGAAAAACTGTTTTTT.

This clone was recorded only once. CDR3 DNA sequence: TGTGCCAGCAGCCAAGGGCAGGGATGGGCAGATACGCAGTATTTT. Translation gives CASSQGQGWADTQYF. V is TRBV16 and J is TRBJ2-3; tentatively, D is TRBD1 (5 bases). Germline V gene lookup returns CDR1 KGHSY and CDR2 FQNENV. The CDR3 totals 15 residues. Trimming pared 2 bases from V and 4 bases from J, leaving 13 bases between.

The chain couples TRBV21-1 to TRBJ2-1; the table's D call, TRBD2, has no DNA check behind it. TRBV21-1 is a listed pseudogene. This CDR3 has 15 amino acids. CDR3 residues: CASSKARGGHNEQFF. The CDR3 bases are TGTGCCAGCAGCAAAGCGAGGGGGGGCCATAATGAGCAGTTCTTC.

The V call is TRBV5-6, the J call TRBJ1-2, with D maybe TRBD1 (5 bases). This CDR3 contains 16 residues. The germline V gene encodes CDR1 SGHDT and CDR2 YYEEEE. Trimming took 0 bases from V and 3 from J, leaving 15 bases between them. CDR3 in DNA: TGTGCCAGCAGCTTGGCGGCAGGGATGTATGACTATGGCTACACCTTC. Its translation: CASSLAAGMYDYGYTF.

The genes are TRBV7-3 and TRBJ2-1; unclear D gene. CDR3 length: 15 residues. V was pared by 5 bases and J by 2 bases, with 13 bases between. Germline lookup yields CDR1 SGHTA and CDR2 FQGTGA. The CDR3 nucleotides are TGTGCCAGCAGCGCGTCGATATCAACCTACAATGAGCAGTTCTTC. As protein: CASSASISTYNEQFF.

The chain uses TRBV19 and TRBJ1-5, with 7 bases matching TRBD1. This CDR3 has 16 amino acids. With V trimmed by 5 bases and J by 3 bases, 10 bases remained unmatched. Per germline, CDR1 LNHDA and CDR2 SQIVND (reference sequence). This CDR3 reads CASSLDGTAFNQPQHF. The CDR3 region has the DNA TGTGCCAGTAGTCTGGACGGGACAGCATTCAATCAGCCCCAGCATTTT.

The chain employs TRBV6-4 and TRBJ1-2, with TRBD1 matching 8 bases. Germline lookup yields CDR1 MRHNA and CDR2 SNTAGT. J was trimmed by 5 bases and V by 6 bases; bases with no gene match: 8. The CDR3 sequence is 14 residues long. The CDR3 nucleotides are TGTGCCAGCAGCGCCGACAGGGGCCGATATGGCTACACCTTC. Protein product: CASSADRGRYGYTF.

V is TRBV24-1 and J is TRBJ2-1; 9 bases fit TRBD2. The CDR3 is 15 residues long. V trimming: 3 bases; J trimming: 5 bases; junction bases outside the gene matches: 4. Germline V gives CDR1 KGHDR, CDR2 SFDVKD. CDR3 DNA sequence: TGTGCCACCAGTGATCCGGGACTAGCAAACAATGAGCAGTTCTTC. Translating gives CATSDPGLANNEQFF.

CDR3 loop: CASSLDGVGGYTF. In DNA, the CDR3 is TGTGCCAGCAGCTTAGATGGCGTAGGTGGCTACACCTTC. This chain links TRBV7-9 with TRBJ1-2; D unresolved. CDR3 size: 13 residues. The ends were cut back, 1 base at V and 7 bases at J, with 10 bases in the middle. Germline CDR1 and CDR2: SEHNR and FQNEAQ (reference sequence).

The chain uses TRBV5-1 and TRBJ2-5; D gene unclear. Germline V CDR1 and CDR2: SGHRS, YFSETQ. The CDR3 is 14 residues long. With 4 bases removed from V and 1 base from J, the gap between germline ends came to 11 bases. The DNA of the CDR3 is TGCGCCAGCAGCCTCCCCAGCCCCCAAGAGACCCAGTACTTC. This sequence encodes CASSLPSPQETQYF.